This record covers a single T cell receptor beta chain. The CDR3 runs to 13 residues. V was shortened by 5 bases and J by 5 bases, with 12 bases between the two germline ends. Germline CDR1 and CDR2: SGHAT and FQDESV (reference sequence). This sample was taken from a study of OX40 agonist ivuxolimab in advanced cancers. Profiling relied on immunoSEQ multiplex PCR, and the TCRdb table lists in-frame clones only, not all of them. The sample has 30,000 or so clones, 80% to 95% seen once. The source of this sequence is an adult with an advanced solid tumor such as melanoma, head and neck, liver or kidney cancer. Sequenced here: CD4+ or CD8+ T cells sorted from blood, sampled in a trial of the OX40 agonist ivuxolimab. The rearrangement uses TRBV11-1 and TRBJ2-5, with D hard to call. This CDR3 is CASSPTQPETQYF. CDR3 coding DNA: TGTGCCAGCAGCCCCACTCAACCCGAGACCCAGTACTTC.